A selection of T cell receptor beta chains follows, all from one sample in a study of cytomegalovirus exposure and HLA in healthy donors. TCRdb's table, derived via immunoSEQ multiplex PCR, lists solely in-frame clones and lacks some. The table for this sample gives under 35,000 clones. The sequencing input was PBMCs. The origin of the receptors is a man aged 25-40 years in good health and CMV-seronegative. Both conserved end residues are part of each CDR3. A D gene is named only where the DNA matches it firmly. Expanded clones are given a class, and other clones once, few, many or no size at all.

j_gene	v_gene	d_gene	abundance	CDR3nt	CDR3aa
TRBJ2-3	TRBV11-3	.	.	TGTGCCAGCAGCTTAGGTTCGGATACGCAGTATTTT	CASSLGSDTQYF
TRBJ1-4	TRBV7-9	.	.	TGTGCCAGCAGCTCGTTGGACGGCGGGGAGGAAAAACTGTTTTTT	CASSSLDGGEEKLFF
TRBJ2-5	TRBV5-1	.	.	TGCGCCAGCAGCATCCTATCGGAGACCCAGTACTTC	CASSILSETQYF
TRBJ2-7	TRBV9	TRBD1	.	TGTGCCAGCAGCGCCCGGACAGGGGGGTTCCACGAGCAGTACTTC	CASSARTGGFHEQYF
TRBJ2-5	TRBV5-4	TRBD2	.	TGTGCCAGCAGCACCGGGGGGACGCAAGAGACCCAGTACTTC	CASSTGGTQETQYF
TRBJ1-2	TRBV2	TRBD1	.	TGTGCCAGCTCTAGGACAGGGAAGGACTATGGCTACACCTTC	CASSRTGKDYGYTF
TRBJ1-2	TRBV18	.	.	TGTGCCAGCTCACCATCGGAGGGGAACTATGGCTACACCTTC	CASSPSEGNYGYTF
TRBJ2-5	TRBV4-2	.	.	TGTGCCAGCAGCCAAGCTCAGGAGGGGGCGCAGACCCAGTACTTC	CASSQAQEGAQTQYF
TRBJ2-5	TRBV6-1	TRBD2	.	TGTGCCAGCAGTCAGGCGGGGGGCCGGGAGACCCAGTACTTC	CASSQAGGRETQYF
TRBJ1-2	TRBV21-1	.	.	TGTGCCAGCAGCAAAGCGCAGCAGGGAAGCTATGGCTACACCTTC	CASSKAQQGSYGYTF
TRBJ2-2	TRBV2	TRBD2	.	TGTGCCAGCCTGCGTCTAGCGGGAGAAGGGGAGCTGTTTTTT	CASLRLAGEGELFF
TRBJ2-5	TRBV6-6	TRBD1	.	TGTGCCAGCAGTCGACAGGGGAGTGGTGAGACCCAGTACTTC	CASSRQGSGETQYF
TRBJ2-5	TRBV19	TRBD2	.	TGTGCCAGTAGGCTAGCGGGGCAAGAGACCCAGTACTTC	CASRLAGQETQYF
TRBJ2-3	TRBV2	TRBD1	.	TGTGCCAGCAGTAGGGACAGGGACCCCCCAGATACGCAGTATTTT	CASSRDRDPPDTQYF
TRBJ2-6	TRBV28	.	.	TGTGCCAGCACCCCGGCGGCCTCTGGGGCCAACGTCCTGACTTTC	CASTPAASGANVLTF
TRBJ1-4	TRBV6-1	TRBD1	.	TGTGCCAGCAGTGAGATGTGGAAACAGGGGGAGGAAAAACTGTTTTTT	CASSEMWKQGEEKLFF
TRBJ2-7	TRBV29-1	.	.	TGCAGCGTTACTACCTTCAAGGGGGACGAGCAGTACTTC	CSVTTFKGDEQYF
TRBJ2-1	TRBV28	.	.	TGTGCCAGCAACCAACTAGGGCTTTTCCACCGAGGACTCGGATACAATGAGCAGTTCTTC	CASNQLGLFHRGLGYNEQFF
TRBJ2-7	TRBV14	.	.	TGTGCCAGCAGCCAAGGACGCGGGACTCTCCTGGGCGGCGAGCAGTACTTC	CASSQGRGTLLGGEQYF
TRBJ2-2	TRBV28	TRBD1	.	TGTGCCAGCATCGACAGGGGACGGTGGAAGAACACCGGGGAGCTGTTTTTT	CASIDRGRWKNTGELFF
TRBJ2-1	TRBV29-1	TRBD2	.	TGCAGCGTTGAAATACGGCGGGAGGGTCGTTATGAGCAGTTCTTC	CSVEIRREGRYEQFF
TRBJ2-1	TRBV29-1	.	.	TGCAGCGGGGGGCGGGGGAGCTCCTACAATGAGCAGTTCTTC	CSGGRGSSYNEQFF
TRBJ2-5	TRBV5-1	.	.	TGCGCCAGCAGCTTGCGGCGGCCGGGGACCCAGTACTTC	CASSLRRPGTQYF
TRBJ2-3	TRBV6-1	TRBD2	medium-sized	TGTGCCAGCAGTGAGTGGTCTAGCGGGACAGATACGCAGTATTTT	CASSEWSSGTDTQYF
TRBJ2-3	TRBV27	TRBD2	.	TGTGCCAGCAGTTTAAGATGGACTAGCGGGATCGGGATGGGTACGCAGTATTTT	CASSLRWTSGIGMGTQYF
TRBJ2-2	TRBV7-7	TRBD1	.	TGTGCTAGCAGTTCCAGACAGGGTAGAAGTACCGGGGAGCTGTTTTTT	CASSSRQGRSTGELFF
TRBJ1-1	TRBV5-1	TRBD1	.	TGCGCCAGCAGCTTCGGGACAGGGGCGAACACTGAAGCTTTCTTT	CASSFGTGANTEAFF
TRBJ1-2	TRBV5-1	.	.	TGCGCCAGCAGCGACCGGGACCGCCAAGGGGGTTACACCTTC	CASSDRDRQGGYTF
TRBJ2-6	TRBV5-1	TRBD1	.	TGCGCCAGCAGCCGCCAGGACAGGGGTGGGGCCAACGTCCTGACTTTC	CASSRQDRGGANVLTF
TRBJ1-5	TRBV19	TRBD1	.	TGTGCCAGTAGTCCTACAGGGGCCGGGTTTGATCAGCCCCAGCATTTT	CASSPTGAGFDQPQHF
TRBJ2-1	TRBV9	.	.	TGTGCCAGCAGCGTAGGACTACAGTCGGCCCATGAGCAGTTCTTC	CASSVGLQSAHEQFF
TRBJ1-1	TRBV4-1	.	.	TGCGCCAGCAGCCAAGATCCTGGACGGGGAACTGAAGCTTTCTTT	CASSQDPGRGTEAFF
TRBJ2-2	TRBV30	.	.	TGTGCCTGGAGTGTTCTCCGGGACTCTAACACCGGGGAGCTGTTTTTT	CAWSVLRDSNTGELFF
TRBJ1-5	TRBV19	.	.	TGTGCCAGTACCCCATGGGACTGGGGCGATCAGCCCCAGCATTTT	CASTPWDWGDQPQHF
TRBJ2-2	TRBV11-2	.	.	TGTGCCAGCAGCTTATTCGGTGGGGGCCGAGGGGACACCGGGGAGCTGTTTTTT	CASSLFGGGRGDTGELFF
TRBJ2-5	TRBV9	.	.	TGTGCCAGCAGCGTTAGCGGTTACCAAGAGACCCAGTACTTC	CASSVSGYQETQYF
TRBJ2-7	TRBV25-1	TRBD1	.	TGTGCCAGCAGTGCGGGACAGGGTTCCTACGAGCAGTACTTC	CASSAGQGSYEQYF
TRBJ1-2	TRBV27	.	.	TGTGCCAGCAGTTACATCGGAGCTTCCTATGGCTACACCTTC	CASSYIGASYGYTF
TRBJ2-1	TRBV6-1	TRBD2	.	TGTGCCAGCGGACTAGCCGGGAGGGCCTTCGATGAGCAGTTCTTC	CASGLAGRAFDEQFF
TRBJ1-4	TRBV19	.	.	TGTGCCAGTACAACGCGAGGGGGTCTGGGAAATGAAAAACTGTTTTTT	CASTTRGGLGNEKLFF
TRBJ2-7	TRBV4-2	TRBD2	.	TGTGCCAGCAGCCAGAGCCCGGGACTAGAGGTTCACGAGCAGTACTTC	CASSQSPGLEVHEQYF
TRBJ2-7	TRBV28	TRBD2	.	TGTGCCAGCAGTACCTTGGGAGGGGCCTACTTC	CASSTLGGAYF
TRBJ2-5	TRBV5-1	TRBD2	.	TGCGCCAGCAGCTTGACGGGGAGGGGTAAAGAGACCCAGTACTTC	CASSLTGRGKETQYF
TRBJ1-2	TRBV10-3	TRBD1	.	TGTGCCATCAGCAAACCAGGGGGAGGAGTCTATGGCTACACCTTC	CAISKPGGGVYGYTF
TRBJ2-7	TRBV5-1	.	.	TGCGCCAGCAGCTTGGGGGAGGTCAGCGAGCAGTACTTC	CASSLGEVSEQYF
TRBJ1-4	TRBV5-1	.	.	TGCGCCAGCAGCTTGGGAACAGGTTATAATGAAAAACTGTTTTTT	CASSLGTGYNEKLFF
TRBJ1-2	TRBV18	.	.	TGTGCCAGCTCACCCTCAGGGTTGTCAGGGAACTTTGGCTACACCTTC	CASSPSGLSGNFGYTF
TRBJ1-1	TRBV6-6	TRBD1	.	TGTGCCTCCAAAGGGACAGGGAACACTGAAGCTTTCTTT	CASKGTGNTEAFF
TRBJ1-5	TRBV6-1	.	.	TGTGCCAGCATGGAACTACTTAATCAGCCCCAGCATTTT	CASMELLNQPQHF
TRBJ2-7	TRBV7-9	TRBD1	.	TGTGCCAGCAGCTTAACAGGGGGCTCCTACGAGCAGTACTTC	CASSLTGGSYEQYF
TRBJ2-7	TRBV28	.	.	TGTGCCAGCAGGACTGGCGGGTCAGCCTACGAGCAGTACTTC	CASRTGGSAYEQYF
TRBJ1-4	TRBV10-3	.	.	TGTGCCATCAGTGAGTCGGGGCAGGGTGGTGAAAAACTGTTTTTT	CAISESGQGGEKLFF
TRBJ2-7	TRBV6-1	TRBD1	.	TGTGCCAGCAGTGCCCTGGGACAGGCGCAGTACTTC	CASSALGQAQYF